This T cell receptor beta chain stems from a study of blood T cell repertoires in COVID-19. Across the study: Specimens from acute and convalescent COVID-19 originated in the United States, Italy and Spain. Sample material is recorded as cDNA or gDNA derived from T cells, B-cell-depleted T cells, or PBMCs.

In the study's own analysis: Amplification of reference gene primers was used by the study to estimate nucleated cell counts. Generated by immunoSEQ multiplex PCR, the TCRdb table keeps only in-frame clones and is missing some. V and J calls and clone size follow that table, whereas D and trimming were derived from the DNA. Of about 400,000 clones in the sample, over 75% were seen once. This CDR3 is built from 17 residues. The trim removed 2 bases at V and 4 bases at J, leaving 10 bases unmatched. Germline V CDR1 and CDR2: MGHRA, YSYEKL. The sequencing sample was made of PBMCs or T cells enriched from blood (not recorded which). The rearrangement joins TRBV4-1 to TRBJ1-3, with 8 bases identical to TRBD1. The source is a woman aged 40 to 50 with acute COVID-19. The CDR3 reads CASSQSETGVGGNTIYF. The CDR3 coding sequence is TGCGCCAGCAGCCAAAGCGAGACAGGGGTTGGGGGAAACACCATATATTTT.